What follows are 22 T cell receptor beta chains derived from one specimen sequenced in a study of TIL therapy for anti-PD-1-resistant metastatic lung cancer. The immunoSEQ assay was v3. Libraries were prepared by immunoSEQ multiplex PCR; TCRdb keeps only in-frame clonotypes and omits some of them. This repertoire shows about 60,000 clones, around 90% found once; its top ten account for approximately 2.8%. The time point denotes: pre-treatment sample, taken before nivolumab and TIL therapy. The specimen comprised blood, sampled at baseline. The receptor source for this set is a person between 25 and 79 years old with non-small cell lung cancer.

This clone was found once. The genes are TRBV2 and TRBJ2-2; 9 positions agree with TRBD2. The CDR3 is made up of 20 amino acids. Trimming took 7 bases from V and 0 from J; bases not matched to a gene: 18. The germline gives CDR1 SNHLY, CDR2 FYNNEI. The CDR3 DNA is TGTGCCAGCACATACGGCGGGGGGGGCCGCCATTTCGCGAACACCGGGGAGCTGTTTTTT. Translated: CASTYGGGGRHFANTGELFF.

The chain couples TRBV14 to TRBJ2-2; D perhaps matches TRBD1 (5 bases). The germline CDR1 and CDR2 sequences are SGHDN and FVKESK. This CDR3 spans 13 amino acids. V was cut by 4 bases and J by 5 bases, with 8 bases left in between. The CDR3: CASSPQATGELFF. In DNA, the CDR3 is TGTGCCAGCAGCCCACAGGCGACCGGGGAGCTGTTTTTT.

The rearrangement links TRBV27 to TRBJ2-7; D could derive from TRBD1 or TRBD2 (7 bases each). This CDR3 comprises 14 residues. The germline CDR1 and CDR2 sequences are MNHEY and SMNVEV (reference sequence). The V end lost 2 bases, the J end lost 6 bases, and 14 bases lay between the germline ends. The CDR3 nucleotides are TGTGCCAGCAGTTTACGACAGGGAGGGGGCGAGCAGTACTTC. Its translation is CASSLRQGGGEQYF.

This clone was seen more than once but under ten times. V is TRBV4-1 and J is TRBJ2-7; TRBD1 matches 8 bases. Germline CDR1 is MGHRA and CDR2 is YSYEKL. The CDR3 contains 19 residues. The V segment lost 2 bases and the J segment 2 bases; nucleotides outside the gene matches: 17. CDR3 amino acids: CASSQYQTQGQGTAYEQYF. The CDR3 DNA reads as TGCGCCAGCAGCCAATACCAAACCCAAGGACAGGGAACAGCCTACGAGCAGTACTTC.

The V call is TRBV30, the J call TRBJ2-3; 10 bases line up with TRBD2. CDR1 is GTSNPN, CDR2 SVGIG, per germline (reference sequence). The CDR3 covers 15 residues. Trimming at V came to 3 bases and at J to 0 bases, leaving 3 bases not matched to a gene. The CDR3 DNA reads TGTGCCTGGAGACTAGCGGGGCATAGCACAGATACGCAGTATTTT. Its translation: CAWRLAGHSTDTQYF.

The J gene is TRBJ1-2, the V gene TRBV6-1; D is unresolved. V lost 3 bases to trimming and J lost 8 bases, with 13 bases between them. Germline CDR1 MNHNS, CDR2 SASEGT. CDR3 length: 13 residues. The CDR3 loop is CASSDGEFGGYTF. The CDR3, as DNA: TGTGCCAGCAGTGATGGGGAGTTTGGGGGCTACACCTTC.

This CDR3 is CASSPGTYNEQFF. The CDR3 nucleotides read TGTGCCAGCTCACCCGGGACTTACAATGAGCAGTTCTTC. This rearrangement joins TRBV18 to TRBJ2-1, with D maybe TRBD2 (6 bases). Germline V gene sequence: CDR1 KGHSH, CDR2 LQKENI. This CDR3 is 13 amino acids long. V shed 3 bases and J shed 4 bases, with 7 bases lying between them.

The V gene is TRBV5-6, the J gene TRBJ1-2; the match to TRBD1 covers 7 bases. Germline V gene sequence: CDR1 SGHDT, CDR2 YYEEEE. This CDR3 comprises 16 residues. Trimming took 6 bases from V and 4 from J; bases not matched to a gene: 15. The CDR3 DNA follows: TGTGCCAGCATCAAATTGGGACAGAGTCTACTCTATGGCTACACCTTC. Translating gives CASIKLGQSLLYGYTF.

The CDR3 region is CASSMGQGYKLFF. The CDR3 nucleotides read TGTGCCAGTAGTATGGGACAGGGGTATAAACTGTTTTTT. The V call is TRBV19, the J call TRBJ1-4; 10 positions agree with TRBD1. Trimming removed 3 bases from V and 11 bases from J; junction bases left unmatched: 3. Germline values: CDR1 LNHDA, CDR2 SQIVND (reference sequence). This CDR3 has 13 residues.

The chain links TRBV20-1 to TRBJ2-3, with D perhaps TRBD2 (5 bases). Germline V lookup: CDR1 DFQATT, CDR2 SNEGSKA (reference sequence). V was shortened by 6 bases and J by 6 bases, with 10 bases between the two germline ends. The CDR3 is 11 residues long. The CDR3 spells CSAGERDTQYF. As DNA, the CDR3 is TGCAGTGCGGGAGAGCGGGATACGCAGTATTTT.

In its sample, this clone was seen a few times. The chain uses TRBV5-1 and TRBJ1-3, with D hard to call. Trimming removed 2 bases from V and 4 bases from J, with 7 bases in between. This CDR3 has 13 residues. The germline V gene encodes CDR1 SGHRS and CDR2 YFSETQ. CDR3 in DNA: TGCGCCAGCAGCTTAGACGGCGGAAACACCATATATTTT. Encoded protein: CASSLDGGNTIYF.

The chain carries TRBV6-5 and TRBJ2-1; no definite D call. CDR1 MNHEY and CDR2 SVGAGI come from the germline V gene. The CDR3 spans 13 residues. V was shortened by 0 bases and J by 4 bases, with 4 bases between the two germline ends. The CDR3 bases are TGTGCCAGCAGTTACTCGAGGTACAATGAGCAGTTCTTC. Its translation: CASSYSRYNEQFF.

This chain joins TRBV18 and TRBJ1-5; 7 bases fit TRBD1. The CDR3 is made up of 16 amino acids. The germline V gene has CDR1 KGHSH and CDR2 LQKENI. Unmatched junction bases numbered 2, after V lost 0 bases and J lost 0 bases. CDR3 protein: CASSPPGQHSNQPQHF. The CDR3 DNA reads TGTGCCAGCTCACCACCGGGACAGCATAGCAATCAGCCCCAGCATTTT.

The chain joins TRBV18 to TRBJ2-4; 15 nucleotides match TRBD2. Germline loops: CDR1 KGHSH, CDR2 LQKENI. CDR3 length: 18 residues. Trimming took 0 bases from V and 4 from J; bases not matched to a gene: 4. In DNA form, the CDR3 reads TGTGCCAGCTCACCACCATCAGGACTAGCGGGGGGGAAAAACATTCAGTACTTC. This gives the protein CASSPPSGLAGGKNIQYF.

This chain uses TRBV6-6 with TRBJ1-4, with D unresolved. The CDR3 consists of 15 residues. Trimming cost V 6 bases and J 0 bases, with 11 bases left between them. Germline CDR1 is MNHNY and CDR2 is SVGAGI (reference sequence). The DNA for the CDR3 is TGTGCCAGCAGGGACCAAGTGGCAACTAATGAAAAACTGTTTTTT. Protein product: CASRDQVATNEKLFF.

The chain carries TRBV18 and TRBJ1-5, with D possibly being TRBD1 (6 bases). The V gene's germline CDR1 is KGHSH and CDR2 LQKENI. This CDR3 contains 15 residues. The ends were cut back, 3 bases at V and 2 bases at J, with 11 bases in the middle. DNA for the CDR3: TGTGCCAGCTCACCTATGGGACATGGCAATCAGCCCCAGCATTTT. It yields the protein CASSPMGHGNQPQHF. Supplemented by reference TRBV18 and TRBJ1-5, the full variable domain reads NAGVMQNPRHLVRRRGQEARLRCSPMKGHSHVYWYRQLPEEGLKFMVYLQKENIIDESGMPKERFSAEFPKEGPSILRIQQVVRGDSAAYFCASSPMGHGNQPQHFGDGTRLSIL.

The chain recombines TRBV28 with TRBJ2-2, with 7 positions matching TRBD1. The germline V gene encodes CDR1 MDHEN and CDR2 SYDVKM. The V segment lost 6 bases and the J segment 0 bases; nucleotides outside the gene matches: 4. The CDR3 covers 15 residues. The CDR3 spells CASRQGGANTGELFF. DNA of the CDR3: TGTGCCAGCAGGCAAGGGGGCGCGAACACCGGGGAGCTGTTTTTT.

The gene calls are TRBV7-2 and TRBJ2-7; TRBD1 might be the D (5 bases). The CDR3 contains 15 residues. Trimming pared 1 base from V and 0 bases from J, leaving 10 bases between. Germline lookup yields CDR1 SGHTA and CDR2 FQGNSA. CDR3 residues: CASSLGYRSSYEQYF. In nucleotides, the CDR3 is TGTGCCAGCAGCTTAGGTTACAGGAGCTCCTACGAGCAGTACTTC.

The CDR3 DNA is TGTGCCAGCAGCTTAAAAGGTTACGGGACAGGGGGCTTTGCAGATACGCAGTATTTT. Residues: CASSLKGYGTGGFADTQYF. The chain uses TRBV7-3 and TRBJ2-3; 12 nucleotides match TRBD1. V lost 1 base, J lost 4 bases, and 12 bases stayed unmatched. Germline-derived CDR1 and CDR2 are SGHTA and FQGTGA. This CDR3 contains 19 residues.

This chain joins TRBV5-1 and TRBJ2-7; D is uncertain. The V end was cut by 1 base, the J end by 1 base, with 9 bases between. This CDR3 comprises 14 residues. Germline V CDR1 and CDR2: SGHRS, YFSETQ. The chain's CDR3 is CASSLNGGSYEQYF. Written as DNA, the CDR3 is TGCGCCAGCAGCTTGAACGGCGGATCCTACGAGCAGTACTTC.

This clone was observed once. The chain joins TRBV27 to TRBJ2-5; D gene ambiguous. The germline V and J ends were trimmed by 2 bases and 5 bases, with 6 bases remaining between them. CDR1 is MNHEY and CDR2 is SMNVEV in the germline V gene (reference sequence). CDR3 length equals 12 residues. CDR3 amino acids: CASSLEGETQYF. CDR3 DNA sequence: TGTGCCAGCAGTTTAGAAGGGGAGACCCAGTACTTC.

V and J are TRBV5-6 and TRBJ2-1; a possible D gene is TRBD2 (6 bases). The CDR3 extends over 15 amino acids. V shed 0 bases and J shed 4 bases, with 11 bases lying between them. Germline lookup yields CDR1 SGHDT and CDR2 YYEEEE. In nucleotides, the CDR3 is TGTGCCAGCAGCTTGGAGAGCGGGCGTTACAATGAGCAGTTCTTC. Amino acid sequence: CASSLESGRYNEQFF.